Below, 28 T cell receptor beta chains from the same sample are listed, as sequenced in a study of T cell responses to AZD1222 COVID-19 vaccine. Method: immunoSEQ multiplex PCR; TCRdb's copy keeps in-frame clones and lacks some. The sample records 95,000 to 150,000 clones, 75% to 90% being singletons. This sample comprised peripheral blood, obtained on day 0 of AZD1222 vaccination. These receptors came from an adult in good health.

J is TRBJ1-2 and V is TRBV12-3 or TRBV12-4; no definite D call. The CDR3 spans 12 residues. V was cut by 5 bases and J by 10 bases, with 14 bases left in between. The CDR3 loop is CASSTHREDYTF. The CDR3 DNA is TGTGCCAGCAGTACCCATCGCGAGGACTACACCTTC.

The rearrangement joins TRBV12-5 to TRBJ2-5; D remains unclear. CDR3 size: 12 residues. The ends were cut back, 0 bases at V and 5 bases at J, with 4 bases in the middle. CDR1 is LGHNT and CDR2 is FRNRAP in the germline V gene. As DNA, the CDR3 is TGTGCTAGTGGTTTGGTATACGAGACCCAGTACTTC. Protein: CASGLVYETQYF.

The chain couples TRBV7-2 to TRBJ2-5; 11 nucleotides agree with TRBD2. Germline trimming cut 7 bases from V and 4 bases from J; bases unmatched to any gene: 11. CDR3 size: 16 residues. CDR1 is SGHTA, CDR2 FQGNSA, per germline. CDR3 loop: CASNTPLAGGLETQYF. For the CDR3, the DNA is TGTGCCAGCAACACCCCCCTAGCGGGGGGTTTAGAGACCCAGTACTTC.

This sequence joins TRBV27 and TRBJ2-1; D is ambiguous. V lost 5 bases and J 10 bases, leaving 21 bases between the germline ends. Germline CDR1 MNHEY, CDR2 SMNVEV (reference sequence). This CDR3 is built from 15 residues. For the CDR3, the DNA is TGTGCCAGCAGTCCGACGGGCCTGGCTTATAGAGAGCAGTTCTTC. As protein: CASSPTGLAYREQFF.

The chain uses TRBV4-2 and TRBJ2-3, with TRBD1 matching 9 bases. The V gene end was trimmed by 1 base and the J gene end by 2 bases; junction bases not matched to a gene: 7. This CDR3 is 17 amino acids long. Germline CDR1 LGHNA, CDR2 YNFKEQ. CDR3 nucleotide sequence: TGTGCCAGCAGCCAAGTCGTGGGACAGGGCGACACAGATACGCAGTATTTT. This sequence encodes CASSQVVGQGDTDTQYF.

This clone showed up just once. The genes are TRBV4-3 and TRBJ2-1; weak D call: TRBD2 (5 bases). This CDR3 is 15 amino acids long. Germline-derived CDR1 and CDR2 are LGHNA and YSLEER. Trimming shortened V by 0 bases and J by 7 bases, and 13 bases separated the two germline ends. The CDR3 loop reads CASSQDPPRRNEQFF. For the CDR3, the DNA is TGCGCCAGCAGCCAAGATCCCCCGAGGAGGAATGAGCAGTTCTTC.

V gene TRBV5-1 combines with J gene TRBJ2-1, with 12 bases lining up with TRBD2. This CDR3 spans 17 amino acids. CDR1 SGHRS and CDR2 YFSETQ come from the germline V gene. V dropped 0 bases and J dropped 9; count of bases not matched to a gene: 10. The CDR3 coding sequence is TGCGCCAGCAGCTTGGCCATGAGACTAGCGGGAGTCGGTGAGCAGTTCTTC. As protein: CASSLAMRLAGVGEQFF. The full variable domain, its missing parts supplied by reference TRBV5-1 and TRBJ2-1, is KAGVTQTPRYLIKTRGQQVTLSCSPISGHRSVSWYQQTPGQGLQFLFEYFSETQRNKGNFPGRFSGRQFSNSRSEMNVSTLELGDSALYLCASSLAMRLAGVGEQFFGPGTRLTVL.

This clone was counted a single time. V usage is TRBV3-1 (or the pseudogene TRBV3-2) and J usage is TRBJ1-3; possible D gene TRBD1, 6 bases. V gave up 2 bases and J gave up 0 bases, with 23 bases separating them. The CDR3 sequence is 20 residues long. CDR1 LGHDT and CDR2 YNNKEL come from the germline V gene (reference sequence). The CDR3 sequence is CASSQSWDTRFIHSGNTIYF. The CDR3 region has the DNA TGTGCCAGCAGCCAATCATGGGACACCAGGTTTATCCACTCTGGAAACACCATATATTTT.

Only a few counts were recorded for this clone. This CDR3 is CASSLLAENTGELFF. As DNA, the CDR3 is TGTGCCAGCAGTTTACTGGCAGAAAACACCGGGGAGCTGTTTTTT. V gene TRBV27 combines with J gene TRBJ2-2; D gene uncertain. The CDR3 is made up of 15 amino acids. The V end lost 2 bases, the J end lost 2 bases, and 9 bases lay between the germline ends. Per germline, CDR1 MNHEY and CDR2 SMNVEV (reference sequence).

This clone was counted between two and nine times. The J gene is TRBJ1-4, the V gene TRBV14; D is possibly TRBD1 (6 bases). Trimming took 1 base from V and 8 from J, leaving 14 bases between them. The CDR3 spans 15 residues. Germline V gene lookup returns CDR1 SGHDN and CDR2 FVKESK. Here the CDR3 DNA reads TGTGCCAGCAGCCAAGGACCAGGGGCAGGGGAAAAACTGTTTTTT. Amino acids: CASSQGPGAGEKLFF. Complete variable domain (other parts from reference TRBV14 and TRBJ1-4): EAGVTQFPSHSVIEKGQTVTLRCDPISGHDNLYWYRRVMGKEIKFLLHFVKESKQDESGMPNNRFLAERTGGTYSTLKVQPAELEDSGVYFCASSQGPGAGEKLFFGSGTQLSVL.

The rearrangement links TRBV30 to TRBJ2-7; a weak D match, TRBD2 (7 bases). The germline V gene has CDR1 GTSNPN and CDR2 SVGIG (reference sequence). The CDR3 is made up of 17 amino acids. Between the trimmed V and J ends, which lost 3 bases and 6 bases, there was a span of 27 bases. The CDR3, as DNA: TGTGCCTGGAGCACTATTTACGGGGGCCGGGGGGCGTCCGAGCAGTACTTC. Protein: CAWSTIYGGRGASEQYF.

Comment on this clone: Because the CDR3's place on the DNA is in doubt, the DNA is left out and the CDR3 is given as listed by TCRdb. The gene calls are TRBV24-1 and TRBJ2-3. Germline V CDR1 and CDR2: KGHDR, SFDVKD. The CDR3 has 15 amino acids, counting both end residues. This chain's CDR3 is CATSDLHQLTDTQYF.

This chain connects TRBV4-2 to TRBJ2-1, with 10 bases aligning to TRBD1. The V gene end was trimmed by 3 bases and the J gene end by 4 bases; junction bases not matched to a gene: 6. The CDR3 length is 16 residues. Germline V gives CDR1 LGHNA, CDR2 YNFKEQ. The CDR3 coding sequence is TGTGCCAGCAGCCAGGCGGCGGGACAGGGGTACAATGAGCAGTTCTTC. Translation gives CASSQAAGQGYNEQFF.

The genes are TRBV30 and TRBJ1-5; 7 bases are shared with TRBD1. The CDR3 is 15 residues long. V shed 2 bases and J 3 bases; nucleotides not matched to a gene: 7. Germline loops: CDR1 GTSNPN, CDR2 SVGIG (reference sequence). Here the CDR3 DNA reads TGTGCCTGGAGTAGCATCGACAGGGACAATCAGCCCCAGCATTTT. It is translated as CAWSSIDRDNQPQHF. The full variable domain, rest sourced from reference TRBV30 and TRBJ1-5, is SQTIHQWPATLVQPVGSPLSLECTVEGTSNPNLYWYRQAAGRGLQLLFYSVGIGQISSEVPQNLSASRPQDRQFILSSKKLLLSDSGFYLCAWSSIDRDNQPQHFGDGTRLSIL.

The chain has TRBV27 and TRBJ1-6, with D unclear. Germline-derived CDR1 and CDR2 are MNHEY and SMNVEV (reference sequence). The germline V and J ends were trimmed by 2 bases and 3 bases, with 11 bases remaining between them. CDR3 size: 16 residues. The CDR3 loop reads CASSLKGILYNSPLHF. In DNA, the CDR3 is TGTGCCAGCAGTTTAAAAGGGATCCTCTATAATTCACCCCTCCACTTT.

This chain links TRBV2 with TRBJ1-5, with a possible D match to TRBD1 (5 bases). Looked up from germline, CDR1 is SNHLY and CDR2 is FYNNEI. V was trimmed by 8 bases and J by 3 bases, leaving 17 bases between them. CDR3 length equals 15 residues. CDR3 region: CASREGVLLNQPQHF. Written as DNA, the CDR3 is TGTGCCAGCCGGGAAGGGGTTCTGCTCAATCAGCCCCAGCATTTT.

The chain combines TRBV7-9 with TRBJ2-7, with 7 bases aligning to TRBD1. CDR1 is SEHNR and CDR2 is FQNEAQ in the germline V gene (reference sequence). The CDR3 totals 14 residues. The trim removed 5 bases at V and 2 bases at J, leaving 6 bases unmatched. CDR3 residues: CASSGDSYTYEQYF. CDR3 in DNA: TGTGCCAGCAGCGGGGACAGTTACACCTACGAGCAGTACTTC.

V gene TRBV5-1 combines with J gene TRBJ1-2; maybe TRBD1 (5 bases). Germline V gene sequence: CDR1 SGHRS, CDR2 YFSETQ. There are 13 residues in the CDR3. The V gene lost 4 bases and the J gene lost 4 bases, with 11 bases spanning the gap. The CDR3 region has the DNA TGCGCCAGCAGCCCGGGGGGGGGCTATGGCTACACCTTC. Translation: CASSPGGGYGYTF. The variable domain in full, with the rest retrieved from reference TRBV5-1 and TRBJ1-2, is KAGVTQTPRYLIKTRGQQVTLSCSPISGHRSVSWYQQTPGQGLQFLFEYFSETQRNKGNFPGRFSGRQFSNSRSEMNVSTLELGDSALYLCASSPGGGYGYTFGSGTRLTVV.

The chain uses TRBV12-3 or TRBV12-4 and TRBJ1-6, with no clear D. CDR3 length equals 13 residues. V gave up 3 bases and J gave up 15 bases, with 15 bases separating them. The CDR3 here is CASSFGRNLDLHF. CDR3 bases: TGTGCCAGCAGTTTTGGGAGGAACCTCGACCTCCACTTT.

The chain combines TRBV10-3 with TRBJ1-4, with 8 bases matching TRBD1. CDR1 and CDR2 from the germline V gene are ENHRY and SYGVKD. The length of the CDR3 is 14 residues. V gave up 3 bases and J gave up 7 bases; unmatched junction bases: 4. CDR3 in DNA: TGTGCCATCAGTGACGGGACAGGACCTGAAAAACTGTTTTTT. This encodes CAISDGTGPEKLFF.

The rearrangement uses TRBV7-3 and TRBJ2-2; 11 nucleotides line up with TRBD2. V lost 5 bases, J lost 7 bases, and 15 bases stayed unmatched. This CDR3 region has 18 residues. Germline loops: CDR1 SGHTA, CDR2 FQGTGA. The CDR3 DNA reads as TGTGCCAGCAGCCCTTTACCCCGACTAGCGGGGTCCGGCGGGGAGCTGTTTTTT. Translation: CASSPLPRLAGSGGELFF.

CDR3 nucleotide sequence: TGTGCCAGCAGTTACCAGACAGGGGGGTATGGCTACACCTTC. Amino acid sequence: CASSYQTGGYGYTF. The chain couples TRBV6-5 to TRBJ1-2; 9 bases align to TRBD1. The CDR3 consists of 14 residues. Germline CDR1 reads MNHEY; CDR2 reads SVGAGI. V lost 2 bases and J lost 5; bases outside the gene matches: 3.

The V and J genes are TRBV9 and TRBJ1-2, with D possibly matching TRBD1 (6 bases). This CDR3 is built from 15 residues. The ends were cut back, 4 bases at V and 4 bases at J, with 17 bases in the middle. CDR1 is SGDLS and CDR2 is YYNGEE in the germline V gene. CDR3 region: CASSPGKGEVYGYTF. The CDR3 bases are TGTGCCAGCAGCCCAGGAAAGGGGGAGGTCTATGGCTACACCTTC. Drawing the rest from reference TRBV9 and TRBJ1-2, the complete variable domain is DSGVTQTPKHLITATGQRVTLRCSPRSGDLSVYWYQQSLDQGLQFLIQYYNGEERAKGNILERFSAQQFPDLHSELNLSSLELGDSALYFCASSPGKGEVYGYTFGSGTRLTVV.

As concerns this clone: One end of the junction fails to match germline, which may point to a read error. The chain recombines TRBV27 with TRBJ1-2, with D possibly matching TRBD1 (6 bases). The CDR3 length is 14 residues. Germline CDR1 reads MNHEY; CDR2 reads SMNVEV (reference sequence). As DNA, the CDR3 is TGTGCCGGCAGTTGGGTTGGGGGCGCACGAGGCTACACCTTC. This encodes CAGSWVGGARGYTF.

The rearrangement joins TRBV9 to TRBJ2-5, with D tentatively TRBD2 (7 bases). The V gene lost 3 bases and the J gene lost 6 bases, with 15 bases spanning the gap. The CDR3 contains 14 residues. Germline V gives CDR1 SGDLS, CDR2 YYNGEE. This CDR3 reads CASSASGEGQTQYF. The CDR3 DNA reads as TGTGCCAGCAGCGCCTCAGGGGAGGGACAGACCCAGTACTTC.

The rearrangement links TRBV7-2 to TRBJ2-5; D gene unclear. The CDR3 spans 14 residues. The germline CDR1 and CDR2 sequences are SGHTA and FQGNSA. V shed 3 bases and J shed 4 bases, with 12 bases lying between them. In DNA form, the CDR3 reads TGTGCCAGCAGCTTCAGGTTGGGCTCAGAGACCCAGTACTTC. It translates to CASSFRLGSETQYF.

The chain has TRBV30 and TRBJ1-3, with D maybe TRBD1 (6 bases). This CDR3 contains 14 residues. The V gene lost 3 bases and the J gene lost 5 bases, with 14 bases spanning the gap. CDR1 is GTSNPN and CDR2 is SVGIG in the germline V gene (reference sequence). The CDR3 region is CAWRYTGTRNTIYF. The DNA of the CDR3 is TGTGCCTGGAGGTATACCGGGACAAGAAACACCATATATTTT.

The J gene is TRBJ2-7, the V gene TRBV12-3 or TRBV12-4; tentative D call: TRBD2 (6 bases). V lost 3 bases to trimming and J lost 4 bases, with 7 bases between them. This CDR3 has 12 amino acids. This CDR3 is CASSFGGYEQYF. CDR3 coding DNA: TGTGCCAGCAGTTTTGGGGGGTACGAGCAGTACTTC.